The source of this T cell receptor beta chain is a study of beta chain features in type 1 diabetes. At the level of the study: No patient-donor differences in age, gender, total cells or subset yield.

A sort by CD45RO/CCR7/CD25/CD127/CD95/CD27 yielded CD4+ naive, central memory, regulatory and stem cell-like memory cells. This CDR3 is built from 15 residues. V dropped 4 bases and J dropped 7; count of bases not matched to a gene: 7. From germline, CDR1 is LNHDA and CDR2 SQIVND (reference sequence). The sequenced template was cDNA made from the entire isolated RNA. Roughly 3.5 million reads per sample on average were obtained from naive, central memory and regulatory T cell samples. Clones were sequenced by immunoSEQ multiplex PCR, and TCRdb holds only the in-frame ones, with some missing. The sample has hundreds of thousands of clones; roughly 30% are singletons. Study-wide results and caveats: Among type 1 diabetes patients, VDJ junctions had fewer insertions and more deletions.

A word on this clone: Its matching antigen is unknown.

The sequence was collected from a man younger than 35 in good health. The chain joins TRBV19 to TRBJ2-1, with 10 bases fitting TRBD2. The sequencing sample was made of naive CD4+ T cells from blood. The CDR3 reads CASSRLAGDSNEQFF. The CDR3 DNA reads as TGTGCCAGTAGTAGGCTAGCGGGGGATTCTAATGAGCAGTTCTTC.